This T cell receptor beta chain was documented in a study of beta chain features in type 1 diabetes. Study context: All samples together contributed around 98,000,000 sorted cells for examination. The study's findings and limits: It was not settled here whether HLA type affects TCRB rearrangement. VDJ junctions from patients with type 1 diabetes contained fewer insertions and more deletions.

Expressed TCRB transcripts were sequenced because the isolated RNA had all been reverse transcribed beforehand. The assay was immunoSEQ multiplex PCR, and TCRdb's table has in-frame clones only and misses some. The profile shows some 270,000 clones, approximately 14% of them singletons. This CDR3 has 17 residues. Losses at the gene ends were 1 base for V and 4 bases for J; bases not matched to a gene: 8. Germline-derived CDR1 and CDR2 are SGHTA and FQGNSA. One heparinised blood draw averaging around 120 mL was given by each donor. Note on this clone: Its matching antigen is unknown.

This clonotype originated in a woman aged 40-49 years in good health. The chain links TRBV7-2 to TRBJ2-7; 12 bases align to TRBD1. The sample taken for sequencing was naive CD4+ T cells from blood. Here the CDR3 reads CASSLDGTGGLPYEQYF. In DNA form, the CDR3 reads TGTGCCAGCAGCTTAGATGGGACAGGGGGCCTCCCATACGAGCAGTACTTC.